These 7 T cell receptor beta chains were all obtained from the same sample, sequenced in a study of blood T cell repertoires in COVID-19. Sequenced by immunoSEQ multiplex PCR; TCRdb stores in-frame clones only, minus some. The sample carries about 55,000 clones, 82% recorded once. Sequences were obtained from peripheral blood. These receptors all come from a man of 80 years or more with COVID-19, enrolled during active disease.

The chain has TRBV30 and TRBJ2-1; 10 bases fit TRBD1. From germline, CDR1 is GTSNPN and CDR2 SVGIG (reference sequence). This CDR3 is 17 amino acids long. J gave up 8 bases and V 3 bases, and 16 bases lay outside the gene matches. For the CDR3, the DNA is TGTGCCTGGAGCGCCCCCCCTCCGGGACAGGGGAACGATGAGCAGTTCTTC. It translates to CAWSAPPPGQGNDEQFF.

The V call is TRBV25-1, the J call TRBJ1-2; 7 bases fit TRBD1. With V trimmed by 4 bases and J by 4 bases, 12 bases remained unmatched. This CDR3 comprises 16 residues. Germline values: CDR1 MGHDK, CDR2 SYGVNS. The CDR3 nucleotides read TGTGCCAGCAGTGGCGGGACAGTAACGACGGGCTATGGCTACACCTTC. It encodes CASSGGTVTTGYGYTF.

The chain's CDR3 is CASPYNTGELFF. CDR3 nucleotides: TGTGCCAGCCCTTATAACACCGGGGAGCTGTTTTTT. The rearrangement joins TRBV27 to TRBJ2-2; D is undetermined. Germline assignment: CDR1 MNHEY and CDR2 SMNVEV (reference sequence). The V and J ends lost 8 bases and 2 bases respectively, with 6 bases between them. This CDR3 contains 12 residues.

This chain connects TRBV11-1 to TRBJ1-2; the match to TRBD1 covers 9 bases. Trimming cost V 5 bases and J 5 bases; bases outside gene matches: 9. Per germline, CDR1 SGHAT and CDR2 FQDESV (reference sequence). The CDR3 sequence is 15 residues long. The CDR3 here is CASSNRDRVAYGYTF. As DNA, the CDR3 is TGTGCCAGCAGCAACAGGGACAGGGTAGCTTATGGCTACACCTTC.

This rearrangement joins TRBV30 to TRBJ2-5; D possibly corresponds to TRBD2 (6 bases). CDR3 length: 15 amino acids. Germline-derived CDR1 and CDR2 are GTSNPN and SVGIG (reference sequence). Trimming left V 0 bases short and J 3 bases short, with 14 bases between. The chain's CDR3 is CAWSVPSPGEETQYF. CDR3 in DNA: TGTGCCTGGAGTGTACCGTCTCCGGGGGAAGAGACCCAGTACTTC. The full variable domain, its missing parts supplied by reference TRBV30 and TRBJ2-5, is SQTIHQWPATLVQPVGSPLSLECTVEGTSNPNLYWYRQAAGRGLQLLFYSVGIGQISSEVPQNLSASRPQDRQFILSSKKLLLSDSGFYLCAWSVPSPGEETQYFGPGTRLLVL.

Here the CDR3 DNA reads TGTGCCAGCAAAGTAGCCGGGGGGCCATTCATCACTGAAGCTTTCTTT. Translation: CASKVAGGPFITEAFF. J is TRBJ1-1 and V is TRBV6-6; TRBD1 is a possible D gene (6 bases). The CDR3 runs 16 residues. V lost 7 bases and J lost 4, with 22 bases in between. Germline values: CDR1 MNHNY, CDR2 SVGAGI (reference sequence).

The CDR3 region has the DNA TGTGCCAGCAGTCTCGGTCCCGGTGAGGACACTGAAGCTTTCTTT. Translated, it gives CASSLGPGEDTEAFF. The chain employs TRBV11-3 and TRBJ1-1, with D hard to call. The CDR3 spans 15 residues. V lost 6 bases and J lost 3, with 17 bases in between. The germline gives CDR1 SGHNT, CDR2 YENEEA.